The following is a T cell receptor beta chain sequence with its context. What it binds is not known. The data originate from a study of vaccination effects on CD4 cells after COVID-19. CD4+ T cells specific for antigen were expanded with viral peptide pools by the ViraFEST assay before sequencing. When 10 to 11 days of culture had elapsed, CD4+ T cells were isolated. All study participants received two doses of BNT162b2 or mRNA-1273 vaccine. V dropped 3 bases and J dropped 1; count of bases not matched to a gene: 3. The CDR3 length is 15 residues. Germline V gene sequence: CDR1 KGHSH, CDR2 LQKENI. Measured with immunoSEQ multiplex PCR; TCRdb has only the in-frame clones, and not every one. The sample shows about 59,000 clones, roughly 80% of them seen only once.

The TCR sequence derives from a human donor who received a COVID-19 vaccine. The chain is built from TRBV18 and TRBJ1-3; 7 bases agree with TRBD1. This material consisted of CD4+ T cells from PBMCs cultured with HCoV-OC43 spike peptides, taken after COVID-19 vaccination. As to subset: HCoV-OC43 spike overlapping peptide pool stimulation. The CDR3 is CASSPGQISGNTIYF. CDR3 sequence (DNA): TGTGCCAGCTCACCGGGACAGATTTCTGGAAACACCATATATTTT.